The next 29 T cell receptor beta chains were all read from a single sample in a study of metastatic and nonmetastatic thyroid tumors. TCRdb re-processed the PCR reads through MiXCR. Of about 93,000 clones in the sample, roughly 13% were seen once. Patients underwent thyroid surgery, and none had received any treatment before it. The sample taken for sequencing was blood. These receptors were taken from a female donor with papillary thyroid cancer or a benign thyroid nodule (not recorded which). Some clones in this sample may be carry-over from other donors' samples.

This clone was detected many times. The chain links TRBV6-2 or TRBV6-3 to TRBJ2-7, with D unresolved. Looked up from germline, CDR1 is MNHEY and CDR2 is SVGEGT. This CDR3 has 14 residues. V was cut by 6 bases and J by 3 bases, with 15 bases left in between. CDR3 loop: CASSPSLTNYEQYF. The CDR3 DNA reads as TGTGCCAGCAGCCCTTCCCTTACCAACTACGAGCAGTACTTC.

A single count supports this clone. This could be a read error, since a much larger clone is one nucleotide away. This chain links TRBV9 with TRBJ1-3; D gene ambiguous. Trimming pared 1 base from V and 8 bases from J, leaving 13 bases between. Germline V CDR1 and CDR2: SGDLS, YYNGEE. The CDR3 consists of 14 residues. CDR3: CASSVMPFGYTIYF. The CDR3 bases are TGTGCCAGCAGCGTAATGCCCTTCGGGTACACCATATATTTT. Full variable domain (rest looked up from reference TRBV9 and TRBJ1-3): DSGVTQTPKHLITATGQRVTLRCSPRSGDLSVYWYQQSLDQGLQFLIQYYNGEERAKGNILERFSAQQFPDLHSELNLSSLELGDSALYFCASSVMPFGYTIYFGEGSWLTVV.

This clone was seen at least ten times. The V call is TRBV7-2, the J call TRBJ2-7; a weak D match, TRBD1 (5 bases). Looked up from germline, CDR1 is SGHTA and CDR2 is FQGNSA. The CDR3 has 15 residues. With 1 base removed from V and 0 bases from J, the gap between germline ends came to 10 bases. CDR3 DNA: TGTGCCAGCAGCTTAGTCCAGGGAAACTCCTACGAGCAGTACTTC. Translation gives CASSLVQGNSYEQYF.

This clone was recorded at least ten times. The gene calls are TRBV5-6 and TRBJ2-1, with D perhaps matching TRBD1 (5 bases). V lost 6 bases, J lost 4 bases, and 11 bases lay in between. The CDR3 length is 13 residues. From germline, CDR1 is SGHDT and CDR2 YYEEEE. CDR3: CASILQGYNEQFF. DNA for the CDR3: TGTGCCAGCATCCTGCAGGGTTACAATGAGCAGTTCTTC. The full variable domain, completed using reference TRBV5-6 and TRBJ2-1, is DAGVTQSPTHLIKTRGQQVTLRCSPKSGHDTVSWYQQALGQGPQFIFQYYEEEERQRGNFPDRFSGHQFPNYSSELNVNALLLGDSALYLCASILQGYNEQFFGPGTRLTVL.

This clone came up many times. The gene calls are TRBV20-1 and TRBJ2-1, with TRBD2 identical over 9 bases. Germline V CDR1 and CDR2: DFQATT, SNEGSKA (reference sequence). The V segment lost 2 bases and the J segment 5 bases; nucleotides outside the gene matches: 4. The CDR3 consists of 14 residues. The CDR3 loop is CSARTLAGNNEQFF. The DNA for the CDR3 is TGCAGTGCTAGAACGCTAGCGGGAAACAATGAGCAGTTCTTC.

This clone was counted a few times. This rearrangement joins TRBV6-2 or TRBV6-3 to TRBJ2-7; D call uncertain. Trimming removed 0 bases at V and 3 bases at J, with 6 bases between. Germline V gene data show CDR1 as MNHEY and CDR2 as SVGEGT. This CDR3 region has 13 residues. The CDR3 bases are TGTGCCAGCAGTTACTCGAAGAGCTACGAGCAGTACTTC. Translation: CASSYSKSYEQYF.

The gene calls are TRBV28 and TRBJ2-7; TRBD2 aligns across 7 bases. After removal of 5 bases from V and 2 bases from J, the junction contained 6 bases not matched to a gene. This CDR3 has 14 amino acids. Looked up from germline, CDR1 is MDHEN and CDR2 is SYDVKM. This CDR3 is CASSHERETYEQYF. CDR3 sequence (DNA): TGTGCCAGCAGTCATGAGCGGGAAACCTACGAGCAGTACTTC.

This clone appeared many times. This chain connects TRBV9 to TRBJ2-7, with D tentatively TRBD1 (6 bases). The CDR3 has 21 amino acids. Germline V gene data show CDR1 as SGDLS and CDR2 as YYNGEE. Trimming removed 0 bases from V and 6 bases from J, with 34 bases in between. The CDR3 region has the DNA TGTGCCAGCAGCGTAGAACAGGGCGAGGGGCCTCGCTTAATCCGAGGAGGCGAGCAGTACTTC. This sequence encodes CASSVEQGEGPRLIRGGEQYF.

This clone occurred a few times. A much larger clone lies one base from this, so it may be a read error. The rearrangement joins TRBV9 to TRBJ2-2; D is possibly TRBD2 (5 bases). The CDR3 has 12 residues. Germline CDR1 reads SGDLS; CDR2 reads YYNGEE. CDR3 DNA sequence: TGTGCCAGCAGCACAGCCCCCGGGGAGCCGTTTTTT. As protein: CASSTAPGEPFF.

Many counts were recorded for this clone. The chain recombines TRBV20-1 with TRBJ2-5; tentative D call: TRBD2 (6 bases). CDR3 size: 14 residues. V lost 6 bases to trimming and J lost 1 base, with 15 bases between them. CDR1 DFQATT and CDR2 SNEGSKA come from the germline V gene (reference sequence). CDR3 nucleotides: TGCAGTGCCGGGGGTAGTTTGGTCCAAGAGACCCAGTACTTC. Amino acids: CSAGGSLVQETQYF.

In this sample, this clone turned up many times. The V gene is TRBV28, the J gene TRBJ1-2, with TRBD1 matching over 8 bases. The CDR3 consists of 14 residues. The J segment lost 4 bases and the V segment lost 6 bases, leaving 7 bases of the junction unmatched. In germline, CDR1 is MDHEN, CDR2 SYDVKM. The CDR3 DNA reads as TGTGCCAGCAGACAACTGACAGGGGCCTATGGCTACACCTTC. Encoded protein: CASRQLTGAYGYTF.

This clone was seen repeatedly, ten times or more. J is TRBJ2-1 and V is TRBV12-3 or TRBV12-4; D unclear. V lost 1 base, J lost 9 bases, and 4 bases lay in between. The CDR3 spans 11 residues. CDR3: CASSLGGEQFF. Written as DNA, the CDR3 is TGTGCCAGCAGTTTAGGGGGTGAGCAGTTCTTC.

This clone was detected many times. This sequence joins TRBV15 and TRBJ2-7, with D tentatively TRBD1 (6 bases). This CDR3 spans 15 amino acids. Trimming removed 0 bases at V and 2 bases at J, with 11 bases between. Germline CDR1 is LNHNV and CDR2 is YYDKDF (reference sequence). CDR3 residues: CATSRDNRATYEQYF. The DNA of the CDR3 is TGTGCCACCAGCAGAGATAACAGGGCCACCTACGAGCAGTACTTC.

The V gene is TRBV19, the J gene TRBJ2-7; 8 bases map to TRBD2. The J segment lost 3 bases and the V segment lost 7 bases, leaving 11 bases of the junction unmatched. The germline gives CDR1 LNHDA, CDR2 SQIVND (reference sequence). There are 15 residues in the CDR3. CDR3 sequence (DNA): TGTGCCAGTACCTCAGCGACTAGCGCGAGCTACGAGCAGTACTTC. The encoded protein is CASTSATSASYEQYF.

This clone was seen at least ten times. The rearrangement joins TRBV7-9 to TRBJ1-3; D call uncertain. Germline assignment: CDR1 SEHNR and CDR2 FQNEAQ (reference sequence). This CDR3 is 13 amino acids long. Deletions cut 7 bases from V and 2 bases from J, with 9 bases between. CDR3 sequence reads: CASTRIAGNTIYF. CDR3 in DNA: TGTGCCAGCACCAGAATAGCTGGAAACACCATATATTTT. The full variable domain, rest sourced from reference TRBV7-9 and TRBJ1-3, is DTGVSQNPRHKITKRGQNVTFRCDPISEHNRLYWYRQTLGQGPEFLTYFQNEAQLEKSRLLSDRFSAERPKGSFSTLEIQRTEQGDSAMYLCASTRIAGNTIYFGEGSWLTVV.

This clone was seen at least ten times. This rearrangement joins TRBV6-1 to TRBJ1-2; the match to TRBD1 covers 7 bases. The CDR3 spans 13 residues. V lost 10 bases and J lost 2; bases outside the gene matches: 7. The germline CDR1 and CDR2 sequences are MNHNS and SASEGT. The CDR3 coding sequence is TGTGCCACCCGACAGACAGGGAACTATGGCTACACCTTC. Translating it yields CATRQTGNYGYTF.

The table lists this clone with many counts. The rearrangement uses TRBV27 and TRBJ2-1; the match to TRBD2 covers 9 bases. The germline V gene encodes CDR1 MNHEY and CDR2 SMNVEV (reference sequence). After removal of 7 bases from V and 4 bases from J, the junction contained 8 bases not matched to a gene. The CDR3 has 15 residues. CDR3 nucleotides: TGTGCCAGCACCTTAAGGACTAGCGAGTACAATGAGCAGTTCTTC. Residues: CASTLRTSEYNEQFF.

This clone was seen ten or more times. The gene calls are TRBV30 and TRBJ2-5; D uncertain. This CDR3 has 12 amino acids. CDR1 GTSNPN and CDR2 SVGIG come from the germline V gene (reference sequence). With 3 bases removed from V and 4 bases from J, the gap between germline ends came to 9 bases. In nucleotides, the CDR3 is TGTGCCTGGAGCAGGCAGCTAGAGACCCAGTACTTC. Protein sequence: CAWSRQLETQYF.

This clone was counted many times. This chain connects TRBV5-8 to TRBJ2-2; a possible D gene is TRBD1 (5 bases). Trimming took 0 bases from V and 3 from J, leaving 9 bases between them. The CDR3 consists of 15 residues. CDR1 is SGHTS and CDR2 is YDEGEE in the germline V gene. The chain's CDR3 is CASSLAGAYTGELFF. The CDR3 DNA follows: TGTGCCAGCAGCTTGGCTGGGGCGTACACCGGGGAGCTGTTTTTT.

This clone occurred many times. J is TRBJ2-7 and V is TRBV28; D uncertain. The V gene's germline CDR1 is MDHEN and CDR2 SYDVKM. V was clipped by 8 bases and J by 1 base, with 18 bases between them. The CDR3 has 15 amino acids. CDR3: CASRARPGLSYEQYF. The CDR3 nucleotides are TGTGCCAGCCGCGCTCGACCGGGCCTTTCCTACGAGCAGTACTTC.

There are many counts of this clone. This sequence joins TRBV10-1 and TRBJ1-5, with TRBD1 matching over 9 bases. Germline CDR1 reads WNHNN; CDR2 reads SYGVQD (reference sequence). J was trimmed by 2 bases and V by 5 bases; bases with no gene match: 4. CDR3 length: 15 amino acids. The CDR3 DNA is TGCGCCAGCAGTAACAGGGGGCTCGGCAATCAGCCCCAGCATTTT. Protein product: CASSNRGLGNQPQHF.

In its sample, this clone was seen a few times. V and J are TRBV6-2 or TRBV6-3 and TRBJ2-7; D ambiguous. V lost 6 bases, J lost 5 bases, and 11 bases lay in between. CDR3 size: 12 residues. Germline V CDR1 and CDR2: MNHEY, SVGEGT. DNA of the CDR3: TGTGCCAGCAGCCAAGTAGCCCACGAGCAGTACTTC. The encoded protein is CASSQVAHEQYF.

This sequence joins TRBV7-9 and TRBJ1-1; 11 bases align to TRBD1. Trimming removed 10 bases from V and 2 bases from J; junction bases left unmatched: 6. This CDR3 region has 14 residues. Germline CDR1 and CDR2: SEHNR and FQNEAQ (reference sequence). CDR3 nucleotide sequence: TGTGCCACCCAGAGGACAGGGGGCAACACTGAAGCTTTCTTT. Residues: CATQRTGGNTEAFF.

V and J are TRBV7-9 and TRBJ2-5, with TRBD2 as a possible D gene (5 bases). V was pared by 0 bases and J by 3 bases, with 14 bases between. This CDR3 spans 16 amino acids. Germline V gene lookup returns CDR1 SEHNR and CDR2 FQNEAQ (reference sequence). In nucleotides, the CDR3 is TGTGCCAGCAGCTTAGCTTCTATCGGGATGGAAGAGACCCAGTACTTC. Protein sequence: CASSLASIGMEETQYF. The full variable domain, rest sourced from reference TRBV7-9 and TRBJ2-5, is DTGVSQNPRHKITKRGQNVTFRCDPISEHNRLYWYRQTLGQGPEFLTYFQNEAQLEKSRLLSDRFSAERPKGSFSTLEIQRTEQGDSAMYLCASSLASIGMEETQYFGPGTRLLVL.

This clone has a handful of counts. With a much larger clone just one base away, this may be a read error. In the same sample, other DNA sequences code for this CDR3. The chain couples TRBV29-1 to TRBJ2-7, with D possibly TRBD2 on 6 matching bases. V was clipped by 8 bases and J by 4 bases, with 18 bases between them. CDR1 SQVTM and CDR2 ANQGSEA come from the germline V gene. The CDR3 is 13 amino acids. The CDR3 DNA follows: TGCAGCTATCTAGGAGCGGGTGCTTACGAGCAGTACTTC. Its protein product is CSYLGAGAYEQYF.

This clone was seen a few times. A much larger clone is a single base away; this may be a read error. The J gene is TRBJ2-7, the V gene TRBV20-1; D is possibly TRBD1 (5 bases). V lost 8 bases and J 2 bases, leaving 22 bases between the germline ends. This CDR3 has 15 amino acids. Germline-derived CDR1 and CDR2 are DFQATT and SNEGSKA (reference sequence). DNA of the CDR3: TGCAGTTCCCCAGACCCCGGGCAGGGTCCCTACGAGCAGTACTTC. It yields the protein CSSPDPGQGPYEQYF.

In this sample, this clone turned up a few times. A much larger clone differs from this one at a single base, so this may be a read error. The chain has TRBV9 and TRBJ2-7; the match to TRBD2 covers 8 bases. With V trimmed by 4 bases and J by 6 bases, 15 bases remained unmatched. The V gene's germline CDR1 is SGDLS and CDR2 YYNGEE. The CDR3 totals 16 residues. The CDR3 is CASSPHRGLAYGEQYF. CDR3 in DNA: TGTGCCAGCAGCCCCCATAGAGGACTAGCCTATGGCGAGCAGTACTTC.

The chain joins TRBV6-2 or TRBV6-3 to TRBJ2-1; no clear D. From germline, CDR1 is MNHEY and CDR2 SVGEGT. CDR3 length: 15 amino acids. Trimming took 3 bases from V and 0 from J, leaving 9 bases between them. The CDR3 reads CASSYSHSSYNEQFF. CDR3 in DNA: TGTGCCAGCAGTTATTCGCATAGCTCCTACAATGAGCAGTTCTTC.

This clone was observed at least ten times. The chain has TRBV18 and TRBJ1-1, with a weak D call TRBD1 (5 bases). The CDR3 has 16 amino acids. Per germline, CDR1 KGHSH and CDR2 LQKENI. The V end was cut by 1 base, the J end by 2 bases, with 14 bases between. The CDR3 is CASSPLMFGANTEAFF. Here the CDR3 DNA reads TGTGCCAGCTCACCACTAATGTTCGGGGCAAACACTGAAGCTTTCTTT.